The clone carrying this TCR beta chain occurred many times. The CDR3 contains 15 residues. V was pared by 8 bases and J by 5 bases, with 19 bases between. No treatment of any kind had been given to any patient before thyroid surgery. This sample stems from a study of metastatic and nonmetastatic thyroid tumors. In the study overall: Both malignant and benign thyroid patients supplied peripheral blood and tumor or nodule tissue samples, across which the repertoires of these patients were then compared.

TCRdb recomputed clones from the PCR reads via MiXCR. The sample has about 16,000 clones; roughly an eighth are singletons. The material sequenced was tumor tissue. The V and J genes are TRBV12-3 or TRBV12-4 and TRBJ1-5, with D unclear. The clonotype comes from a female donor with papillary thyroid cancer or a benign thyroid nodule (not recorded which). Some clones in this sample may be carry-over from other donors' samples. The CDR3: CASGIWYGGDQPQHF. For the CDR3, the DNA is TGTGCCAGCGGGATTTGGTATGGCGGAGATCAGCCCCAGCATTTT.